This T cell receptor beta chain was sequenced in a study of cytomegalovirus exposure and HLA in healthy donors. On the study more broadly: An analysis done earlier identified more than 90 million unique TCR beta sequences from approximately 180 million T cells.

This clone came up a few times. Its antigen is not identified. The PCR used 60 Vbeta and 13 Jbeta primers. TCRdb's table, derived via immunoSEQ multiplex PCR, lists solely in-frame clones and lacks some. The sample has 100,000 or so clones, around 72% seen once; the top ten hold 2% to 2.5%. Study-wide results and caveats: According to an earlier analysis, most TCR beta V segments yielded productive rearrangements about 90% or about 30% of the time.

The CDR3 has 14 amino acids. V was trimmed by 4 bases and J by 6 bases, leaving 12 bases between them. Germline V lookup: CDR1 MNHEY, CDR2 SVGAGI. The clonotype comes from a man in his thirties or forties in good health and CMV-seronegative. V usage is TRBV6-5 and J usage is TRBJ2-2, with D perhaps matching TRBD2 (5 bases). The sequenced sample was PBMCs. The CDR3: CASSSGSGSGELFF. The CDR3 bases are TGTGCCAGCAGTTCCGGGTCGGGGTCCGGGGAGCTGTTTTTT.